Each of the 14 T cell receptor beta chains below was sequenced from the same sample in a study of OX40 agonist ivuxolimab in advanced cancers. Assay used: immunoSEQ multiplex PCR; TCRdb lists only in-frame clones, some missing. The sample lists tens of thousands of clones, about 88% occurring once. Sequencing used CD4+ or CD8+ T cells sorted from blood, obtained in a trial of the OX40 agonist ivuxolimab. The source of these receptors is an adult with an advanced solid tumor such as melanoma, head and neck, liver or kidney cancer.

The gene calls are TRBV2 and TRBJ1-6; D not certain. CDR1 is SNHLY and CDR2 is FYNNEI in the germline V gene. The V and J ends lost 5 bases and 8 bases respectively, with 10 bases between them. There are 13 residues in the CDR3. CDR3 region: CASSLPIDSPLHF. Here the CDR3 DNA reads TGTGCCAGCAGTCTTCCCATTGATTCACCCCTCCACTTT.

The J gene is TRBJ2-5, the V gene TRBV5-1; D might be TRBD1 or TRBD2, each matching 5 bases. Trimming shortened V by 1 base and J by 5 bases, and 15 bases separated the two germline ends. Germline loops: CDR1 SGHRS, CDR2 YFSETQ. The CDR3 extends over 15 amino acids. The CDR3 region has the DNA TGCGCCAGCAGCTTGACCGGGACCCCGGGGGAGACCCAGTACTTC. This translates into CASSLTGTPGETQYF.

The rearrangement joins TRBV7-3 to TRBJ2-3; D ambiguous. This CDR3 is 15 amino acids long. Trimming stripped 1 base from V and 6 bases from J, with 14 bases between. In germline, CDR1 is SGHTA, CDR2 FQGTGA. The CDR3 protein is CASSLMGPGPDTQYF. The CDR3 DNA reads TGTGCCAGCAGCTTAATGGGCCCCGGGCCCGATACGCAGTATTTT.

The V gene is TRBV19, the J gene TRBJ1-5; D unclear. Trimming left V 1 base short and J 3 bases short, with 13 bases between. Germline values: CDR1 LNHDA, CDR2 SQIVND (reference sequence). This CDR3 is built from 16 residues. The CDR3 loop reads CASSIARRPTNQPQHF. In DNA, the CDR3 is TGTGCCAGTAGTATAGCACGGCGGCCAACCAATCAGCCCCAGCATTTT.

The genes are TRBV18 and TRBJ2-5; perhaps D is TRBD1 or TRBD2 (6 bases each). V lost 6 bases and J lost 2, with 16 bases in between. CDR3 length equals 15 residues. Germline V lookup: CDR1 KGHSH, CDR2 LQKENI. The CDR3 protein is CASSGGTGGQETQYF. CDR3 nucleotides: TGTGCCAGCTCCGGGGGCACCGGCGGTCAAGAGACCCAGTACTTC.

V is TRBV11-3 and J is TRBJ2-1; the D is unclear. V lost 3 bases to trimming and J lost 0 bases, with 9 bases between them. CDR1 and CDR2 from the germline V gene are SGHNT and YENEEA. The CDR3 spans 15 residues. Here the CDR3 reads CASSFGASSYNEQFF. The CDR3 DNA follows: TGTGCCAGCAGCTTCGGTGCCAGCTCCTACAATGAGCAGTTCTTC.

CDR3 loop: CASSRRVFGGEETQYF. The CDR3 bases are TGTGCCAGCAGCCGACGAGTCTTTGGAGGGGAAGAGACCCAGTACTTC. This chain connects TRBV27 to TRBJ2-5, with D maybe TRBD2 (6 bases). V lost 6 bases and J 3 bases, leaving 20 bases between the germline ends. Looked up from germline, CDR1 is MNHEY and CDR2 is SMNVEV (reference sequence). The CDR3 spans 16 residues.

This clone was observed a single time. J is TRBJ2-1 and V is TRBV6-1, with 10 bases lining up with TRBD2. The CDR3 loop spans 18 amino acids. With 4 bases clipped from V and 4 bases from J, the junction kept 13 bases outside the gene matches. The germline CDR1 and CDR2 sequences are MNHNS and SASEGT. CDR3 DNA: TGTGCCAGCAGTGGACAGGTAGGAGGACTAGCGGAATACAATGAGCAGTTCTTC. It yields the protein CASSGQVGGLAEYNEQFF.

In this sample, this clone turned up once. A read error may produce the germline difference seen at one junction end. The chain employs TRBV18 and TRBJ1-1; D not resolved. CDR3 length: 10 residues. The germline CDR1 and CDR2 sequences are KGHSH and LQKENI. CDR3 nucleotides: TGTGCCAGCTCTTCGGCAGTCCCCACGTTT. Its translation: CASSSAVPTF. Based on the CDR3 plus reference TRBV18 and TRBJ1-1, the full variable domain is NAGVMQNPRHLVRRRGQEARLRCSPMKGHSHVYWYRQLPEEGLKFMVYLQKENIIDESGMPKERFSAEFPKEGPSILRIQQVVRGDSAAYFCASSSAVPTFGQGTRLTVV.

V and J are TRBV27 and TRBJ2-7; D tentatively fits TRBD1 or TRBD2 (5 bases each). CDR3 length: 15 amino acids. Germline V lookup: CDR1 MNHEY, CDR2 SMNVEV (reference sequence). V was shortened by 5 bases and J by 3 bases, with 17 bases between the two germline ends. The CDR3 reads CASSVSWDGYYEQYF. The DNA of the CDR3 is TGTGCCAGCAGTGTCTCCTGGGACGGCTACTACGAGCAGTACTTC.

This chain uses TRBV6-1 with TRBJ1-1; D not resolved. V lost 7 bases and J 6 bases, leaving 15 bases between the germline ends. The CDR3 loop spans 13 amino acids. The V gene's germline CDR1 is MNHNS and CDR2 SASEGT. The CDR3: CASIHLMTAEAFF. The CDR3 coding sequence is TGTGCCAGCATCCACCTTATGACGGCTGAAGCTTTCTTT.

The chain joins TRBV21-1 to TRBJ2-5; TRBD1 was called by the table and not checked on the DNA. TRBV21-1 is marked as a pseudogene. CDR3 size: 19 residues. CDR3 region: CASSKRGQGTNPHQETQYF. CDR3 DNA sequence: TGTGCCAGCAGCAAGCGGGGACAGGGAACGAACCCGCATCAAGAGACCCAGTACTTC.

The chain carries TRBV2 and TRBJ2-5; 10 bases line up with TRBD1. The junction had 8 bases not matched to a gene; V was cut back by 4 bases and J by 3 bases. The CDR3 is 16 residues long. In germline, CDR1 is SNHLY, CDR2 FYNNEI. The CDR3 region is CASSGARTGGKETQYF. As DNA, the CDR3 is TGTGCCAGCAGTGGGGCCCGGACAGGGGGGAAAGAGACCCAGTACTTC.

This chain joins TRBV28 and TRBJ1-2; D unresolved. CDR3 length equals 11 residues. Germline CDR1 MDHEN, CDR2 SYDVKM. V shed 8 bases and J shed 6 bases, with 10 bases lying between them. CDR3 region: CASETSHGYTF. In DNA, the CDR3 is TGTGCCAGCGAAACTAGTCATGGCTACACCTTC.